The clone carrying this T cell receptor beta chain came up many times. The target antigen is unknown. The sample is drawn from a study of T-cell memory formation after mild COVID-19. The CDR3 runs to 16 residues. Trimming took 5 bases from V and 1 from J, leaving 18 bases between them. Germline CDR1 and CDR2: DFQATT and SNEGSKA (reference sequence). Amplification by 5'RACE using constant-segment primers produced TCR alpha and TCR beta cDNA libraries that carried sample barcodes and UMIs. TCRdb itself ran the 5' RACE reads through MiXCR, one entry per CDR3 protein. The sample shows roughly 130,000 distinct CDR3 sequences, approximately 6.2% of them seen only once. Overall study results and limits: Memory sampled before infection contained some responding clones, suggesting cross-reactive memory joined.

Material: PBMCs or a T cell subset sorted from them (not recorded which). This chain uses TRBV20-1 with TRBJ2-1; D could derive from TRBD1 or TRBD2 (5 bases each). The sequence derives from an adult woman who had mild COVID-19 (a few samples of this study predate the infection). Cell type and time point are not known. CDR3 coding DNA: TGCAGTGCTCACACTTCCGGGGCTGAATCCTACAATGAGCAGTTCTTC. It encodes CSAHTSGAESYNEQFF.